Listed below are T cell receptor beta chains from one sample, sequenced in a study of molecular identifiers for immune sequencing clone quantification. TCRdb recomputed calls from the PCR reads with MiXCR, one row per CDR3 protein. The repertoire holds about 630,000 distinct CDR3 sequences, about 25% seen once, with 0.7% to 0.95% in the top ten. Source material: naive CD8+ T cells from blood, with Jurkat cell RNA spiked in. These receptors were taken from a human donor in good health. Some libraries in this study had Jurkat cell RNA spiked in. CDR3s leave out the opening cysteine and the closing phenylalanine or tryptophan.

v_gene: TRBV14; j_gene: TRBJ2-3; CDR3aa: ASSQDFVSTDTQY
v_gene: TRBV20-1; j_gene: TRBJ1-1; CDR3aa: SARDLWGQNTEAF
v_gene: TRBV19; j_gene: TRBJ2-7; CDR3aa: ASSVTTGYGQY
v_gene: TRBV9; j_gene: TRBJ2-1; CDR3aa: ASSGNLRSGVYNEQF
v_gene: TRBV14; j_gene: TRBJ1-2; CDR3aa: ASSPWTGSLYGYT
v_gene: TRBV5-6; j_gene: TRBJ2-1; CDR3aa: ASSLGGGASLNEQF
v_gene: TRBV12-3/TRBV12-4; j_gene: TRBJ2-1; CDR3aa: ASSQNTGRNEQF
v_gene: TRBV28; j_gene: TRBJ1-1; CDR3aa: ASSLRGRSREAF
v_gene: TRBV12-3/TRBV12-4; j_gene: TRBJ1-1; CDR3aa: ASSTWDRRNTEAF
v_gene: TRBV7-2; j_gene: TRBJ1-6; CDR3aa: ASSFGTGVSSYNSPLH
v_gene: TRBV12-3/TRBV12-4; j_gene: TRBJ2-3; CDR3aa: ASSFESFTDTQY
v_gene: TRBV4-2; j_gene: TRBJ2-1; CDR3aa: ASSQGSGREVNEQF
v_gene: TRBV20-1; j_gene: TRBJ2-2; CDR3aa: SAFLDRDTGELF
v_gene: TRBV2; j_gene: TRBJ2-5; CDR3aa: ASSEGGGAGQETQY
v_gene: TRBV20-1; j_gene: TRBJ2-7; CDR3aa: SAHGTSGSYEQY
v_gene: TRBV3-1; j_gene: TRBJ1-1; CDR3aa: ASRSDVMNTEAF
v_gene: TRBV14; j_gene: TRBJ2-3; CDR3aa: VSSQGLRGPTDTQY
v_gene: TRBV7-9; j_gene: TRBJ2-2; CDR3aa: ASSLAGNTGELF
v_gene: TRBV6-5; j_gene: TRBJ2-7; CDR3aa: ASSYSGGSAYEQY
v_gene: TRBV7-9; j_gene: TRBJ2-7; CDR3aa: ASCYIPGYEQY
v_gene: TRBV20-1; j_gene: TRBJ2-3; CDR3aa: SAPLLSTDTQY
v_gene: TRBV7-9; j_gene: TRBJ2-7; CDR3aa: ASSLVGQGVSYEQY
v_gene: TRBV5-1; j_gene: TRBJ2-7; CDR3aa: ASRSSLGQGASEQY
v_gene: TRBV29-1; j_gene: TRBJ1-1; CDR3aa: SVWGTGGQTEAF